The T cell receptor beta chain described here comes from a study of blood T cells in healthy people across ages. Regarding the study as a whole: With donor CMV status unknown, expanded clonotype changes were possibly confounded. The study found more naive CD4+ cells and higher diversity in long-lived than aged donors.

V was cut by 1 base and J by 0 bases, with 21 bases left in between. CDR3 length: 19 amino acids. CDR1 SGHAT and CDR2 FQNNGV come from the germline V gene. Samples each yielded at least 5.5 micrograms of total RNA. Using a J-beta primer mix together with a sample-barcoded 5' primer, a second PCR was run for roughly 6 to 11 cycles. Each cDNA molecule carried a tag from a template-switch adaptor that contained 12 random nucleotides. TCRdb called the 5' RACE reads again in MiXCR, with one record for every CDR3 protein. The sample holds 1.4 million to 1.5 million distinct CDR3 sequences, around 39% seen once. Regarding this clonotype: Its matching antigen is unknown.

This sequence was found in a woman aged 18-29 years in good health. Sequencing was done on a sample of blood. This chain links TRBV11-2 with TRBJ1-1; perhaps TRBD1 as D (5 bases). CDR3 sequence reads: CASSLVSLSGESLNTEAFF. The CDR3 DNA follows: TGTGCCAGCAGCTTAGTTAGTTTATCGGGGGAGTCGTTGAACACTGAAGCTTTCTTT.